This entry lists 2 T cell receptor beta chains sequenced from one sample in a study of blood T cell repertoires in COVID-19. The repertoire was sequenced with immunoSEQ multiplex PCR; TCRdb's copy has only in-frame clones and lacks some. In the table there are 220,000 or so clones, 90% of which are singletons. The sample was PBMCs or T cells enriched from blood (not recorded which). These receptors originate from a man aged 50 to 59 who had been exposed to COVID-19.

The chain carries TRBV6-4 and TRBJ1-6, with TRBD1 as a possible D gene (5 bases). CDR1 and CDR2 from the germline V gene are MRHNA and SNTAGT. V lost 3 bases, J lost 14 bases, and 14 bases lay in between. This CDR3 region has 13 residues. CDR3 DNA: TGTGCCAGCAGTGAATCATTCGGGGGGGCCCTCCACTTT. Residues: CASSESFGGALHF.

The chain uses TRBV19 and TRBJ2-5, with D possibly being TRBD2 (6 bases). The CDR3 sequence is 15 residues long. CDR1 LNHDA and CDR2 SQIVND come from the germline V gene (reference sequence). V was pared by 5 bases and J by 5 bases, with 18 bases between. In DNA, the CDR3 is TGTGCCAGTAGTCATGGGACTTACTCCGGGGAGACCCAGTACTTC. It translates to CASSHGTYSGETQYF.